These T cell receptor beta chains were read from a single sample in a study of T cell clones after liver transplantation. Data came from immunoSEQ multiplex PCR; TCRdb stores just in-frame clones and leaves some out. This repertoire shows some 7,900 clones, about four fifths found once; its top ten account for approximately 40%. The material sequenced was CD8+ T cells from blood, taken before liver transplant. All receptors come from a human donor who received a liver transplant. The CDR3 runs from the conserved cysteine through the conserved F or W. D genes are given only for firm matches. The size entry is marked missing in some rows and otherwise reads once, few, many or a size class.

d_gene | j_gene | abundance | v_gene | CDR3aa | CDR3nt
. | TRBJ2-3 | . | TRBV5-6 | CASSSVGSGGTSTDTQYF | TGTGCCAGCAGCTCGGTCGGCTCAGGGGGGACCAGCACAGATACGCAGTATTTT
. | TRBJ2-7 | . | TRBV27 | CASSYFVGPYEQYF | TGTGCCAGCAGTTATTTCGTGGGCCCCTACGAGCAGTACTTC
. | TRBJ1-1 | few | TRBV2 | CASSVSPEAFF | TGTGCCAGCAGTGTAAGCCCGGAAGCTTTCTTT
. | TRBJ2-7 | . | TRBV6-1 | CASSEGQGSYEQYF | TGTGCCAGCAGTGAAGGGCAGGGTTCCTACGAGCAGTACTTC
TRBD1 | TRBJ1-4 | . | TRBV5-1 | CASSQGQDATNEKLFF | TGCGCCAGCAGCCAGGGACAGGATGCAACTAATGAAAAACTGTTTTTT
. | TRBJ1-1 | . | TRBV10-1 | CASRGSGSDTEAFF | TGCGCCAGCAGGGGTTCGGGGTCGGACACTGAAGCTTTCTTT
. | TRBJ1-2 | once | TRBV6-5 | CASSYSGGAKGYTF | TGTGCCAGCAGTTACTCAGGGGGGGCGAAAGGCTACACCTTC
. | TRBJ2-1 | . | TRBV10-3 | CAIREDGSSYNEQFF | TGTGCCATCAGAGAGGACGGGAGCTCCTACAATGAGCAGTTCTTC
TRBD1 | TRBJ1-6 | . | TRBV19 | CATGTVNSPLHF | TGTGCCACCGGGACAGTTAATTCACCCCTCCACTTT
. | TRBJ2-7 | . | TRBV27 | CASSLGQRSYEQYF | TGTGCCAGCAGTTTAGGCCAGCGTTCCTACGAGCAGTACTTC
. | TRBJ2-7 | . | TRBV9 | CASSPVGQGGHEQYF | TGTGCCAGCAGTCCCGTAGGGCAGGGAGGCCACGAGCAGTACTTC
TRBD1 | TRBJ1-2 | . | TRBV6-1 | CASSSQEGARGYTF | TGTGCCAGCAGCTCCCAGGAGGGGGCGCGCGGCTACACCTTC